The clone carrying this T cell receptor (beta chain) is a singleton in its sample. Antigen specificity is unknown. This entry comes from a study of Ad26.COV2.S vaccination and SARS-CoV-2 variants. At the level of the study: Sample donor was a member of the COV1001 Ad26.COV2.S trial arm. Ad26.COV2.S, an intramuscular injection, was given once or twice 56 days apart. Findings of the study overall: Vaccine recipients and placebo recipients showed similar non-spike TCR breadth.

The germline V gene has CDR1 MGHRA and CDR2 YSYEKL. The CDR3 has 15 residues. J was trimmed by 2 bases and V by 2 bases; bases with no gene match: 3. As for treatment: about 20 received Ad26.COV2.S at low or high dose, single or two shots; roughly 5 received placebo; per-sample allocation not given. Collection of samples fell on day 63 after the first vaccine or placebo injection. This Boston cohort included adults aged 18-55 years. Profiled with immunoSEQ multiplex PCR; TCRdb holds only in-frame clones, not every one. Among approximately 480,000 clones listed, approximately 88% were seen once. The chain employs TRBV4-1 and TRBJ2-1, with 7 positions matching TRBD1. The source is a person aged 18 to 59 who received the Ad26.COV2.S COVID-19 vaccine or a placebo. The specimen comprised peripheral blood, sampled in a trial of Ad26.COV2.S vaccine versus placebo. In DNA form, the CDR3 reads TGCGCCAGCAGCCAACGACAGGGTGCCTACAATGAGCAGTTCTTC. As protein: CASSQRQGAYNEQFF.